These 20 T cell receptor beta chains originate from one sample sequenced in a study of blood T cell repertoires in COVID-19. Produced via immunoSEQ multiplex PCR; TCRdb's table is partial and in-frame only. The table includes about 180,000 clones, 86% detected once. The source material was peripheral blood. The receptors were gathered from a woman under 40 with active or convalescent COVID-19.

The chain is built from TRBV6-5 and TRBJ1-6, with TRBD1 as a possible D gene (5 bases). This CDR3 is 15 amino acids long. The germline V gene has CDR1 MNHEY and CDR2 SVGAGI. The V end was cut by 0 bases, the J end by 10 bases, with 13 bases between. CDR3 nucleotide sequence: TGTGCCAGCAGTTACTCGGGCGCGCAGGGATCACCCCTCCACTTT. The encoded protein is CASSYSGAQGSPLHF.

The chain recombines TRBV27 with TRBJ1-2; D is perhaps TRBD1 (5 bases). Trimming shortened V by 2 bases and J by 6 bases, and 10 bases separated the two germline ends. The CDR3 sequence is 13 residues long. Germline CDR1 reads MNHEY; CDR2 reads SMNVEV (reference sequence). The CDR3: CASSLNRNNGYTF. DNA of the CDR3: TGTGCCAGCAGTTTAAACAGGAACAATGGCTACACCTTC.

This chain links TRBV27 with TRBJ2-7; 13 nucleotides agree with TRBD2. The CDR3 contains 16 residues. V lost 8 bases, J lost 1 base, and 8 bases stayed unmatched. Germline lookup yields CDR1 MNHEY and CDR2 SMNVEV (reference sequence). The CDR3 DNA reads as TGTGCCAGCCGGGAACTAGCGGGAGGGAAGTCCTACGAGCAGTACTTC. Its translation is CASRELAGGKSYEQYF.

J is TRBJ1-2 and V is TRBV28, with TRBD1 matching over 9 bases. Trimming cost V 3 bases and J 4 bases; bases outside gene matches: 3. The CDR3 runs to 14 residues. Looked up from germline, CDR1 is MDHEN and CDR2 is SYDVKM. The CDR3 is CASSLGQGGYGYTF. The CDR3 DNA reads as TGTGCCAGCAGTTTGGGACAGGGCGGCTATGGCTACACCTTC.

The chain joins TRBV6-5 to TRBJ2-5, with D maybe TRBD1 (5 bases). The CDR3 spans 15 residues. V was clipped by 5 bases and J by 5 bases, with 18 bases between them. The germline CDR1 and CDR2 sequences are MNHEY and SVGAGI. The CDR3, as DNA: TGTGCCAGCAGTCTCGTGTGGGGCGCAGATGAGACCCAGTACTTC. This sequence encodes CASSLVWGADETQYF.

The CDR3 spells CASSQTSETGTEKLFF. In DNA form, the CDR3 reads TGTGCCAGCAGCCAAACCTCCGAGACAGGGACTGAAAAACTGTTTTTT. The chain links TRBV3-1 (or the pseudogene TRBV3-2) to TRBJ1-4, with TRBD1 matching over 7 bases. Trimming took 2 bases from V and 7 from J; bases not matched to a gene: 10. This CDR3 has 16 amino acids. Germline CDR1 is LGHDT and CDR2 is YNNKEL (reference sequence).

J is TRBJ2-7 and V is TRBV27; 9 bases map to TRBD2. The length of the CDR3 is 14 residues. V was clipped by 6 bases and J by 5 bases; unmatched bases: 8. Germline lookup yields CDR1 MNHEY and CDR2 SMNVEV (reference sequence). The CDR3 nucleotides are TGTGCCAGCAGCCCTAGCGGGATTATTGACGAGCAGTACTTC. It specifies CASSPSGIIDEQYF.

The chain combines TRBV10-3 with TRBJ1-1; possibly TRBD1 for D (6 bases). In germline, CDR1 is ENHRY, CDR2 SYGVKD. This CDR3 region has 15 residues. V lost 2 bases to trimming and J lost 2 bases, with 12 bases between them. The CDR3 is CAISELTGYNTEAFF. The CDR3 DNA follows: TGTGCCATCAGTGAGCTGACAGGCTACAACACTGAAGCTTTCTTT.

The CDR3 nucleotides read TGTGCCACCAGCAGAGGGGGACAGGGTAACACTGAAGCTTTCTTT. Amino acids: CATSRGGQGNTEAFF. This sequence joins TRBV15 and TRBJ1-1, with 9 bases lining up with TRBD1. This CDR3 has 15 amino acids. The germline CDR1 and CDR2 sequences are LNHNV and YYDKDF (reference sequence). V lost 1 base, J lost 2 bases, and 2 bases stayed unmatched.

This chain links TRBV5-4 with TRBJ2-2; D perhaps matches TRBD1 (6 bases). Germline loops: CDR1 SGHNT, CDR2 YYREEE (reference sequence). The CDR3 covers 15 residues. The V end was cut by 1 base, the J end by 3 bases, with 10 bases between. CDR3 nucleotides: TGTGCCAGCAGCTTGAGCCCAGGGGACACCGGGGAGCTGTTTTTT. This codes for CASSLSPGDTGELFF.

The genes are TRBV20-1 and TRBJ1-2; 9 bases map to TRBD1. Trimming cost V 3 bases and J 8 bases; bases outside gene matches: 10. Germline V lookup: CDR1 DFQATT, CDR2 SNEGSKA (reference sequence). The CDR3 contains 14 residues. CDR3 in DNA: TGCAGTGCTAGTCCCGCCGGGGACAGGGCCGGCTACACCTTC. Protein sequence: CSASPAGDRAGYTF.

V usage is TRBV10-3 and J usage is TRBJ2-5; D gene unclear. Trimming took off 0 bases at V and 5 bases at J, with 10 bases between the two ends. CDR1 and CDR2 from the germline V gene are ENHRY and SYGVKD. This CDR3 is built from 14 residues. The CDR3 nucleotides read TGTGCCATCAGTGAGTCGCCGCCCCAGGAGACCCAGTACTTC. It encodes CAISESPPQETQYF.

The chain uses TRBV11-3 and TRBJ1-1, with D hard to call. V dropped 1 base and J dropped 1 base, with 13 bases sitting between them. Germline V gene data show CDR1 as SGHNT and CDR2 as YENEEA. This CDR3 is 16 amino acids long. The CDR3: CASSLVPGISNTEAFF. The CDR3 bases are TGTGCCAGCAGCTTAGTGCCGGGGATTTCGAACACTGAAGCTTTCTTT.

The rearrangement uses TRBV6-4 and TRBJ1-5; D gene uncertain. Germline V lookup: CDR1 MRHNA, CDR2 SNTAGT. Trimming stripped 7 bases from V and 3 bases from J, with 16 bases between. CDR3 size: 15 residues. CDR3 protein: CASTDKDTINQPQHF. DNA for the CDR3: TGTGCCAGCACAGATAAAGACACGATCAATCAGCCCCAGCATTTT.

This clone was found a few times. The chain combines TRBV2 with TRBJ2-7, with 8 nucleotides matching TRBD1. CDR1 is SNHLY and CDR2 is FYNNEI in the germline V gene. V was pared by 6 bases and J by 4 bases, with 8 bases of the junction left unmatched. This CDR3 is 14 amino acids long. CDR3 protein: CASSLDRGLYEQYF. The CDR3 DNA is TGTGCCAGCAGCTTAGACAGGGGTTTATACGAGCAGTACTTC.

This chain uses TRBV6-5 with TRBJ2-5; D possibly corresponds to TRBD1 (6 bases). The CDR3 totals 15 residues. Trimming pared 3 bases from V and 0 bases from J, leaving 11 bases between. Germline CDR1 reads MNHEY; CDR2 reads SVGAGI. This CDR3 reads CASSYTTGNQETQYF. CDR3 bases: TGTGCCAGCAGTTATACGACAGGAAACCAAGAGACCCAGTACTTC.

The chain employs TRBV19 and TRBJ2-3, with D tentatively TRBD1 (6 bases). Between the trimmed V and J ends, which lost 4 bases and 2 bases, there was a span of 13 bases. Germline V lookup: CDR1 LNHDA, CDR2 SQIVND (reference sequence). This CDR3 has 15 residues. The CDR3 reads CASSTQGIYTDTQYF. CDR3 DNA sequence: TGTGCCAGTAGTACACAGGGTATTTACACAGATACGCAGTATTTT.

In DNA form, the CDR3 reads TGTGCCAGCAGACCCAGGGACAGCCGGACTGAAGCTTTCTTT. Encoded protein: CASRPRDSRTEAFF. This chain joins TRBV6-5 and TRBJ1-1; TRBD1 agrees at 7 bases. Germline V CDR1 and CDR2: MNHEY, SVGAGI. V shed 6 bases, J shed 5 bases, and the junction held 9 bases outside the gene matches. This CDR3 region has 14 residues.

The chain has TRBV7-9 and TRBJ1-4; D is undetermined. The CDR3 covers 12 residues. The V gene lost 3 bases and the J gene lost 8 bases, with 7 bases spanning the gap. The germline gives CDR1 SEHNR, CDR2 FQNEAQ (reference sequence). CDR3 loop: CASSLEGEKLFF. Here the CDR3 DNA reads TGTGCCAGCAGCTTGGAGGGAGAAAAACTGTTTTTT.

This clone was detected once. The chain couples TRBV5-4 to TRBJ2-7; weak D call: TRBD2 (6 bases). V lost 3 bases, J lost 3 bases, and 13 bases lay in between. This CDR3 is 14 amino acids long. CDR1 SGHNT and CDR2 YYREEE come from the germline V gene (reference sequence). CDR3 loop: CASSYYGTGYEQYF. In nucleotides, the CDR3 is TGTGCCAGCAGCTATTATGGGACTGGCTACGAGCAGTACTTC.